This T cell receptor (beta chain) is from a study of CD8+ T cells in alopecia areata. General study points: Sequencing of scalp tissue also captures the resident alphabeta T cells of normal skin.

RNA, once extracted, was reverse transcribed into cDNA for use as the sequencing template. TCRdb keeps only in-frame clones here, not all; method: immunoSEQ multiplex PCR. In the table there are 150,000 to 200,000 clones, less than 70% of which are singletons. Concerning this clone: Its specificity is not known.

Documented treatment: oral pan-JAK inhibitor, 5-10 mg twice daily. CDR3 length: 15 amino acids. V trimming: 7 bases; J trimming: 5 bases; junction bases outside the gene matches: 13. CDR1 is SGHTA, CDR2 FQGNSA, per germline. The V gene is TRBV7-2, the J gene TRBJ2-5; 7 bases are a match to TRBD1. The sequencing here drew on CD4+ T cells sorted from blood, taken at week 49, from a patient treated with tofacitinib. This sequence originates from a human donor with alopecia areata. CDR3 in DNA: TGTGCCAGCACCCTTCGAGGGGGCGTCTCGGAGACCCAGTACTTC. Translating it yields CASTLRGGVSETQYF.